Below are 28 T cell receptor beta chains sequenced from a single sample in a study of blood T cells in healthy people across ages. Then a second PCR, running about 6 to 12 cycles, was carried out with a sample-barcoded 5' primer and a J-beta primer mix. A single record per CDR3 protein comes from TCRdb applying MiXCR to the 5' RACE reads. Of about 800,000 distinct CDR3 sequences listed, over 45% are singletons. The sequenced sample consisted of blood. The receptors shown here come from a man aged 25-45 years in good health.

The chain uses TRBV6-2 or TRBV6-3 and TRBJ2-4; 8 nucleotides align to TRBD1. Germline V gene lookup returns CDR1 MNHEY and CDR2 SVGEGT. This CDR3 contains 13 residues. V was pared by 5 bases and J by 6 bases, with 3 bases of the junction left unmatched. CDR3 in amino acids: CASSVDRVNIQYF. The CDR3 nucleotides are TGTGCCAGCAGTGTGGACAGGGTAAACATTCAGTACTTC.

J is TRBJ2-7 and V is TRBV7-2; D perhaps matches TRBD2 (6 bases). With 5 bases removed from V and 4 bases from J, the gap between germline ends came to 21 bases. Germline V gene sequence: CDR1 SGHTA, CDR2 FQGNSA. The CDR3 sequence is 16 residues long. The CDR3 region is CASSVQTGTGLYEQYF. The DNA for the CDR3 is TGTGCCAGCAGCGTCCAGACTGGGACTGGATTATACGAGCAGTACTTC.

This clonotype was counted only a few times. The chain carries TRBV6-2 or TRBV6-3 and TRBJ2-3; D not certain. Germline V CDR1 and CDR2: MNHEY, SVGEGT. V was trimmed by 6 bases and J by 2 bases, leaving 18 bases between them. This CDR3 comprises 16 residues. Here the CDR3 DNA reads TGTGCCAGCAGGACCATACTCGAAGAGAACACAGATACGCAGTATTTT. Amino acid sequence: CASRTILEENTDTQYF.

The J gene is TRBJ2-1, the V gene TRBV12-2; the tabulated D call, TRBD2, remains unverified against the DNA. TRBV12-2 is shown as a pseudogene. The CDR3 sequence is 17 residues long. CDR3 DNA: TGTGCAAGTCGCTTAGAGGGGACTAGCGGGAGGAGGAATGAGCAGTTCTTC. This encodes CASRLEGTSGRRNEQFF.

This clonotype is a singleton in its sample. The J gene is TRBJ2-7, the V gene TRBV7-2, with 9 positions matching TRBD1. Trimming at V came to 5 bases and at J to 3 bases, leaving 8 bases not matched to a gene. Germline CDR1 reads SGHTA; CDR2 reads FQGNSA. CDR3 size: 15 residues. The DNA for the CDR3 is TGTGCCAGCAGCCCTGGCGGGACAGGGATCTACGAGCAGTACTTC. Translation: CASSPGGTGIYEQYF. Combining the CDR3 with reference TRBV7-2 and TRBJ2-7 gives the whole variable domain GAGVSQSPSNKVTEKGKDVELRCDPISGHTALYWYRQSLGQGLEFLIYFQGNSAPDKSGLPSDRFSAERTGGSVSTLTIQRTQQEDSAVYLCASSPGGTGIYEQYFGPGTRLTVT.

This clonotype was seen at least ten times. The chain joins TRBV5-1 to TRBJ2-7, with 7 bases identical to TRBD1. V was pared by 1 base and J by 4 bases, with 8 bases of the junction left unmatched. The CDR3 has 15 residues. Germline V lookup: CDR1 SGHRS, CDR2 YFSETQ. Here the CDR3 DNA reads TGCGCCAGCAGCTTGACTCCGGGACAGTCGTACGAGCAGTACTTC. As protein: CASSLTPGQSYEQYF.

The chain joins TRBV30 to TRBJ1-1; tentatively, D is TRBD1 (6 bases). V was clipped by 4 bases and J by 2 bases, with 8 bases between them. There are 12 residues in the CDR3. Germline CDR1 is GTSNPN and CDR2 is SVGIG (reference sequence). The DNA for the CDR3 is TGTGCCTGGAACAGGGACAACACTGAAGCTTTCTTT. This gives the protein CAWNRDNTEAFF.

To note about this clonotype: One end of the junction varies from germline; a read error may be responsible. The gene calls are TRBV20-1 and TRBJ2-7; unclear D gene. The V gene's germline CDR1 is DFQATT and CDR2 SNEGSKA (reference sequence). The CDR3 sequence is 14 residues long. The CDR3 DNA reads TGCAGTGCGAGAGACCGACCCGTTATCGACGAGCAGTACTTC. It translates to CSARDRPVIDEQYF.

This chain links TRBV3-1 with TRBJ1-2; no clear D. Germline V lookup: CDR1 LGHDT, CDR2 YNNKEL (reference sequence). V was shortened by 0 bases and J by 6 bases, with 23 bases between the two germline ends. The CDR3 consists of 18 residues. The CDR3 region is CASSQDRRNTLKGDGYTF. The CDR3 DNA follows: TGTGCCAGCAGCCAAGACCGCCGAAACACGCTAAAAGGTGATGGCTACACCTTC.

This chain joins TRBV9 and TRBJ1-3, with D hard to call. This CDR3 has 15 residues. Trimming shortened V by 0 bases and J by 2 bases, and 9 bases separated the two germline ends. Germline values: CDR1 SGDLS, CDR2 YYNGEE. CDR3 nucleotide sequence: TGTGCCAGCAGCGTAGCTCTGGACCCTGGAAACACCATATATTTT. Amino acids: CASSVALDPGNTIYF.

The genes are TRBV5-1 and TRBJ2-1; possible D gene TRBD2, 5 bases. CDR1 and CDR2 (germline): SGHRS, YFSETQ. The CDR3 totals 17 residues. V lost 0 bases, J lost 9 bases, and 22 bases lay in between. The CDR3 DNA is TGCGCCAGCAGCTTGGGTATGCCTCAGTTACGGGAAGGTGAGCAGTTCTTC. This sequence encodes CASSLGMPQLREGEQFF.

The chain combines TRBV6-2 or TRBV6-3 with TRBJ2-7, with D hard to call. V was trimmed by 7 bases and J by 3 bases, leaving 13 bases between them. This CDR3 region has 13 residues. Germline V gene lookup returns CDR1 MNHEY and CDR2 SVGEGT. The CDR3 region is CASTNLADYEQYF. DNA for the CDR3: TGTGCCAGCACCAACCTTGCCGACTACGAGCAGTACTTC.

This rearrangement joins TRBV20-1 to TRBJ2-6; D is unresolved. The CDR3 has 16 amino acids. Germline CDR1 is DFQATT and CDR2 is SNEGSKA (reference sequence). Trimming removed 0 bases from V and 5 bases from J, with 14 bases in between. CDR3 loop: CSARERNSIRANVLTF. The CDR3 DNA is TGCAGTGCTAGAGAAAGGAATTCCATCCGGGCCAACGTCCTGACTTTC.

The CDR3 region is CASGYRGQAGETQYF. As DNA, the CDR3 is TGTGCCAGCGGCTACAGGGGGCAGGCCGGGGAGACCCAGTACTTC. The chain has TRBV13 and TRBJ2-5, with TRBD1 matching 9 bases. V dropped 8 bases and J dropped 5; count of bases not matched to a gene: 12. This CDR3 spans 15 amino acids. CDR1 and CDR2 (germline): PRHDT, FYEKMQ (reference sequence).

As concerns this clonotype: A much more abundant neighbour one base away suggests this may be a read error. V usage is TRBV7-2 and J usage is TRBJ2-7; TRBD2 aligns across 11 bases. Germline CDR1 reads SGHTA; CDR2 reads FQGNSA. This CDR3 contains 17 residues. The chain's CDR3 is CAGSLVGSGGARDEQYF. CDR3 sequence (DNA): TGTGCCGGCAGCTTAGTTGGTAGCGGGGGGGCGAGAGATGAGCAGTACTTC.

The chain couples TRBV20-1 to TRBJ1-1, with 7 bases matching TRBD1. This CDR3 is built from 14 residues. V dropped 2 bases and J dropped 5; count of bases not matched to a gene: 8. The germline gives CDR1 DFQATT, CDR2 SNEGSKA (reference sequence). The CDR3 DNA reads TGCAGTGCTAGAAGTCAGGGGGGGTATACTGAAGCTTTCTTT. Encoded protein: CSARSQGGYTEAFF.

This clonotype was seen a single time. The chain links TRBV20-1 to TRBJ2-1; 8 nucleotides agree with TRBD2. V was pared by 0 bases and J by 9 bases, with 10 bases of the junction left unmatched. CDR3 length: 15 residues. Germline V CDR1 and CDR2: DFQATT, SNEGSKA (reference sequence). CDR3 sequence (DNA): TGCAGTGCTAGAGATTATAAGCGGGAGTGGAGTGAGCAGTTCTTC. This gives the protein CSARDYKREWSEQFF.

This clonotype came up many times. This chain links TRBV7-9 with TRBJ2-3; D ambiguous. The CDR3 extends over 14 amino acids. The germline CDR1 and CDR2 sequences are SEHNR and FQNEAQ (reference sequence). Trimming shortened V by 2 bases and J by 3 bases, and 9 bases separated the two germline ends. This chain's CDR3 is CASSLQGPTDTQYF. The CDR3 bases are TGTGCCAGCAGCTTACAAGGGCCGACAGATACGCAGTATTTT. Together with reference TRBV7-9 and TRBJ2-3, the CDR3 gives the full variable domain: DTGVSQNPRHKITKRGQNVTFRCDPISEHNRLYWYRQTLGQGPEFLTYFQNEAQLEKSRLLSDRFSAERPKGSFSTLEIQRTEQGDSAMYLCASSLQGPTDTQYFGPGTRLTVL.

J is TRBJ1-1 and V is TRBV6-2 or TRBV6-3; no firm D call. V dropped 6 bases and J dropped 2 bases, with 16 bases sitting between them. In germline, CDR1 is MNHEY, CDR2 SVGEGT. The CDR3 spans 15 residues. The CDR3 DNA reads TGTGCCAGCAGGCCTCCCACCTCCCGAAACACTGAAGCTTTCTTT. This gives the protein CASRPPTSRNTEAFF.

The chain joins TRBV3-1 to TRBJ1-1, with D perhaps matching TRBD1 (5 bases). The CDR3 covers 14 residues. The V gene's germline CDR1 is LGHDT and CDR2 YNNKEL (reference sequence). V gave up 0 bases and J gave up 8 bases, with 13 bases separating them. CDR3 nucleotides: TGTGCCAGCAGCCAAGAGGGGGTTGACGGCGAAGCTTTCTTT. Translation gives CASSQEGVDGEAFF.

The gene calls are TRBV27 and TRBJ1-2; tentative D call: TRBD1 (6 bases). In germline, CDR1 is MNHEY, CDR2 SMNVEV (reference sequence). This CDR3 is built from 16 residues. The germline V and J ends were trimmed by 6 bases and 4 bases, with 21 bases remaining between them. The CDR3 sequence: CASSLKFGQIAYGYTF. DNA for the CDR3: TGTGCCAGCAGCTTAAAATTCGGACAGATCGCCTATGGCTACACCTTC.

The rearrangement links TRBV28 to TRBJ2-5; 7 bases line up with TRBD2. J gave up 1 base and V 3 bases, and 5 bases lay outside the gene matches. The CDR3 consists of 15 residues. CDR1 and CDR2 (germline): MDHEN, SYDVKM. The CDR3 region is CASSFGGLSQETQYF. CDR3 nucleotide sequence: TGTGCCAGCAGTTTCGGGGGACTAAGCCAAGAGACCCAGTACTTC.

J is TRBJ1-5 and V is TRBV28; D perhaps matches TRBD1 (6 bases). CDR3 length equals 14 residues. Trimming pared 3 bases from V and 6 bases from J, leaving 12 bases between. Looked up from germline, CDR1 is MDHEN and CDR2 is SYDVKM. CDR3: CASSFDGRGQPQHF. The CDR3 bases are TGTGCCAGCAGTTTCGACGGCAGGGGTCAGCCCCAGCATTTT.

This chain links TRBV12-3 or TRBV12-4 with TRBJ1-2, with D possibly being TRBD1 (6 bases). Trimming removed 10 bases at V and 2 bases at J, with 17 bases between. CDR3 length: 14 amino acids. CDR3 sequence: CAITAGQINYGYTF. CDR3 nucleotide sequence: TGTGCCATTACTGCTGGACAGATCAACTATGGCTACACCTTC.

The chain is built from TRBV28 and TRBJ2-4, with D perhaps TRBD1 (5 bases). Gene TRBJ2-7 matches the end of the DNA better, so the J call may be wrong. The CDR3 totals 12 residues. The germline V gene encodes CDR1 MDHEN and CDR2 SYDVKM. As DNA, the CDR3 is TGTGCCAGCGCTATCCAGGGCCACGAGCAGTACTTC. Protein: CASAIQGHEQYF.

The J gene is TRBJ2-1, the V gene TRBV3-1, with D perhaps matching TRBD2 (6 bases). V was pared by 5 bases and J by 9 bases, with 11 bases between. Germline lookup yields CDR1 LGHDT and CDR2 YNNKEL (reference sequence). The CDR3 is 12 residues long. CDR3 loop: CASSYLASEQFF. The CDR3 nucleotides are TGTGCCAGCAGCTATCTAGCGTCTGAGCAGTTCTTC.

The chain is built from TRBV10-3 and TRBJ1-6; D is uncertain. Germline V CDR1 and CDR2: ENHRY, SYGVKD. The CDR3 consists of 15 residues. Trimming stripped 6 bases from V and 5 bases from J, with 14 bases between. The CDR3 sequence is CAIRGNSPNNSPLHF. The DNA for the CDR3 is TGTGCCATCAGAGGGAATAGCCCTAATAATTCACCCCTCCACTTT.

The chain employs TRBV2 and TRBJ2-1; D not certain. Trimming removed 5 bases from V and 7 bases from J, with 6 bases in between. From germline, CDR1 is SNHLY and CDR2 FYNNEI. The CDR3 is 11 amino acids. The chain's CDR3 is CASSPKNEQFF. As DNA, the CDR3 is TGTGCCAGCAGTCCGAAAAATGAGCAGTTCTTC. The full variable domain, rest sourced from reference TRBV2 and TRBJ2-1, is EPEVTQTPSHQVTQMGQEVILRCVPISNHLYFYWYRQILGQKVEFLVSFYNNEISEKSEIFDDQFSVERPDGSNFTLKIRSTKLEDSAMYFCASSPKNEQFFGPGTRLTVL.